The TCR beta chain described here comes from a study of post-analysis software for immune sequencing data. Germline CDR1 reads SGHDN; CDR2 reads FVKESK. The length of the CDR3 is 14 residues. Trimming left V 4 bases short and J 6 bases short, with 14 bases between. Study-level findings and limits: Controls had lower frequencies than patients of 4 or 5 TRBV segments, which included TRBV5-6, TRBV5-1 and TRBV20-1.

TCR beta libraries were prepared from cDNA with unique molecular identifiers. Each CDR3 protein gets one entry after TCRdb re-called the PCR reads with MiXCR. The sample has about 560,000 distinct CDR3 sequences, about 44% seen once. Points on this clonotype: Its antigen remains unidentified. A much larger clone differs by one base, so this may be a read error.

Input material: blood. The rearrangement links TRBV14 to TRBJ2-3, with a weak D call TRBD2 (6 bases). The sequence was collected from a girl aged 5-17 years with multiple sclerosis. The CDR3 DNA sequence: TGTGCCAGCAGCCCCCGACTAGTCCGGGATACGCAGTATTTT. Translating it yields CASSPRLVRDTQYF.